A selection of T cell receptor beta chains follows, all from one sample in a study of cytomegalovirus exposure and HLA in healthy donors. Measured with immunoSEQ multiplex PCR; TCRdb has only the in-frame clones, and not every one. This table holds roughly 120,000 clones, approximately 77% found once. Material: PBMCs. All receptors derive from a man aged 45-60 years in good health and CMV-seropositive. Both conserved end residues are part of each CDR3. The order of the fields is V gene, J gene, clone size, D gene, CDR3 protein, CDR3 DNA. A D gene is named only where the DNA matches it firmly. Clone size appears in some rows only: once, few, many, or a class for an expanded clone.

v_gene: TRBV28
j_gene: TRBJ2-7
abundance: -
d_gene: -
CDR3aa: CASSRGSHSYEQYF
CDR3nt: TGTGCCAGCAGCCGGGGTTCCCACTCCTACGAGCAGTACTTC

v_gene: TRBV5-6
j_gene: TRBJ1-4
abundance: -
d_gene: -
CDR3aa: CASSFGGGEKLFF
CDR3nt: TGTGCCAGCAGCTTCGGGGGAGGTGAAAAACTGTTTTTT

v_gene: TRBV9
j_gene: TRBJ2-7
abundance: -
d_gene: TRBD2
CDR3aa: CASSARLADSYEQYF
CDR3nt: TGTGCCAGCAGCGCCCGACTAGCGGACTCCTACGAGCAGTACTTC

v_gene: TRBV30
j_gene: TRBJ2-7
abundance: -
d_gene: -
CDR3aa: CAWSTDNSYEQYF
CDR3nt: TGTGCCTGGAGTACGGACAATTCCTACGAGCAGTACTTC

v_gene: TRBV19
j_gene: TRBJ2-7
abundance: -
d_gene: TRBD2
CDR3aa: CASSREDSIYEQYF
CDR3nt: TGTGCCAGTAGTCGGGAGGACTCAATTTACGAGCAGTACTTC

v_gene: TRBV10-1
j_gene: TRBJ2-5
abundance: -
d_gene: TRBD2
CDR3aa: CASSDGTSQETQYF
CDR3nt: TGCGCCAGCAGTGACGGGACTAGTCAAGAGACCCAGTACTTC

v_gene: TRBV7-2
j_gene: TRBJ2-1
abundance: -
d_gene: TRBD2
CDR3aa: CASRDESGTINEQFF
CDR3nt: TGTGCCAGCAGGGACGAATCCGGGACTATCAATGAGCAGTTCTTC

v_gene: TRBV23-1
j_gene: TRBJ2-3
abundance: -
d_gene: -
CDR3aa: CASSRTVTSTDTQYF
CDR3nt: TGCGCCAGCAGTCGAACAGTTACTAGCACAGATACGCAGTATTTT

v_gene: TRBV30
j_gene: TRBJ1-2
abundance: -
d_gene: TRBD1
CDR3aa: CAWSVGQGYHYGYTF
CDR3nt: TGTGCCTGGAGTGTAGGACAGGGGTATCACTATGGCTACACCTTC

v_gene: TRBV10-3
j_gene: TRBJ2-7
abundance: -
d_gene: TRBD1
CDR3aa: CAVRNGTGGHEQYF
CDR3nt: TGTGCCGTTCGGAACGGGACAGGGGGCCACGAGCAGTACTTC

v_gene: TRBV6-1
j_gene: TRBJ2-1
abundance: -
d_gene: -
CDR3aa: CASSVGDTLRGGEQFF
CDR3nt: TGTGCCAGCAGTGTTGGGGACACTCTTAGGGGAGGGGAGCAGTTCTTC

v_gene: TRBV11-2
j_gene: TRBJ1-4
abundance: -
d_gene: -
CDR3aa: CASSLVAGEKLFF
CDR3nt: TGTGCCAGCAGCTTAGTCGCCGGTGAAAAACTGTTTTTT

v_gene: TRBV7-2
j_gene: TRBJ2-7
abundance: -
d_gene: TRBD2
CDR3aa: CASSLLAGNYEQYF
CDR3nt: TGTGCCAGCAGCTTACTAGCGGGAAACTACGAGCAGTACTTC

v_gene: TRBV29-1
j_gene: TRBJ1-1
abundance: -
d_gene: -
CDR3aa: CSVDSYTEAFF
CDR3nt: TGCAGCGTTGACAGTTACACTGAAGCTTTCTTT

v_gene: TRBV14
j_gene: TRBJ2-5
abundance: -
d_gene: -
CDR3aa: CASSPLDREETQYF
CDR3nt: TGTGCCAGCAGCCCTTTGGACAGAGAAGAGACCCAGTACTTC

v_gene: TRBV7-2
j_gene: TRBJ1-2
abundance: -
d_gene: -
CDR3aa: CASSLSGGYGYTF
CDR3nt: TGTGCCAGCAGCTTAAGCGGAGGGTATGGCTACACCTTC

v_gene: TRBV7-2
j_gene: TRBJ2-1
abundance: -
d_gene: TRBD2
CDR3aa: CASSLSGGRNLHNEQFF
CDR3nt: TGTGCCAGCAGCTTAAGCGGCGGGAGGAACCTACACAATGAGCAGTTCTTC

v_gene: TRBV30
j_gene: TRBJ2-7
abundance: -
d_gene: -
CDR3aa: CAWSVMGAGVQYF
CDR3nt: TGTGCCTGGAGTGTAATGGGGGCTGGGGTGCAGTACTTC

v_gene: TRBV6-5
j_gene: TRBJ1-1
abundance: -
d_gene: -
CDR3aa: CASSYKGTEAFF
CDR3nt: TGTGCCAGCAGTTACAAGGGGACTGAAGCTTTCTTT

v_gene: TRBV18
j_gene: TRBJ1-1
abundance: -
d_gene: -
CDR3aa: CASSPTTGEAFF
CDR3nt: TGTGCCAGCTCACCCACAACAGGGGAAGCTTTCTTT

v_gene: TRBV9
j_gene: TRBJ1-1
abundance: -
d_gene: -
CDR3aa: CASSVIQGNTEAFF
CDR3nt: TGTGCCAGCAGCGTAATACAGGGGAACACTGAAGCTTTCTTT

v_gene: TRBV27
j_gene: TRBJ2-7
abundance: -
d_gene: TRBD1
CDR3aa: CASSLSMGQGGRVGEQYF
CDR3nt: TGTGCCAGCAGTTTATCGATGGGACAGGGCGGTCGTGTGGGCGAGCAGTACTTC

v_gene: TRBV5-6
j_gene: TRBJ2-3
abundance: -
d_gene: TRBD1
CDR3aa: CASSRQGPRTDTQYF
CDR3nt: TGTGCCAGCAGCCGACAGGGCCCCAGGACAGATACGCAGTATTTT

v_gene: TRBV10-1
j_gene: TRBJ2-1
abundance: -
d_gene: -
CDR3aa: CASSENWSDEQFF
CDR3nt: TGCGCCAGCAGTGAGAATTGGAGCGATGAGCAGTTCTTC

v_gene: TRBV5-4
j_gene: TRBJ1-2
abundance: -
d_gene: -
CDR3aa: CASSLAGGGRTPYGYTF
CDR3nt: TGTGCCAGCAGCTTGGCTGGGGGGGGGCGGACCCCCTATGGCTACACCTTC

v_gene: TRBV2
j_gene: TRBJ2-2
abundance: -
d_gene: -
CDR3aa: CASSVDRNTGELFF
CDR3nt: TGTGCCAGCAGTGTGGACAGGAACACCGGGGAGCTGTTTTTT

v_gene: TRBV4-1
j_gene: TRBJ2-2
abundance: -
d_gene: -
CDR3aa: CASSQVRGTGELFF
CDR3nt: TGCGCCAGCAGCCAGGTGCGGGGCACCGGGGAGCTGTTTTTT

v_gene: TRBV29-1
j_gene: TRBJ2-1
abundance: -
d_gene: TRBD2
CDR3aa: CSVVRLAGDAYNEQFF
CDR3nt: TGCAGCGTTGTGAGACTAGCGGGGGACGCCTACAATGAGCAGTTCTTC

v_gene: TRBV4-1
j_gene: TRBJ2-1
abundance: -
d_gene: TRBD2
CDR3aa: CASSQDPGLASGGSYAYNEQFF
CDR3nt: TGCGCCAGCAGCCAAGATCCGGGGTTGGCTAGCGGGGGGTCCTACGCCTACAATGAGCAGTTCTTC

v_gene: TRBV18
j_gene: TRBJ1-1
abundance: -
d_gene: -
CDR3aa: CASSPPVAANTEAFF
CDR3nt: TGTGCCAGCTCACCACCGGTGGCGGCGAACACTGAAGCTTTCTTT

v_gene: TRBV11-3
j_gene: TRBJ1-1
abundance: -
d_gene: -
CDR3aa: CASSLEKGGKNTEAFF
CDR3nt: TGTGCCAGCAGCTTAGAGAAGGGAGGGAAGAACACTGAAGCTTTCTTT

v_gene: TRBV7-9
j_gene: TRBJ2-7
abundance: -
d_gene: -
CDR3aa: CASSLGRVEQYF
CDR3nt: TGTGCCAGCAGCTTAGGTCGGGTCGAGCAGTACTTC

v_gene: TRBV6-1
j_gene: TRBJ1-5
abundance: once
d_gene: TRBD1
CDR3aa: CASERGRDQPQHF
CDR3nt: TGTGCCAGTGAGAGGGGGCGAGATCAGCCCCAGCATTTT

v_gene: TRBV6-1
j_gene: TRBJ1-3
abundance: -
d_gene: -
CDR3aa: CASSEEAGAGNTIYF
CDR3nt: TGTGCCAGCAGTGAAGAGGCAGGGGCCGGAAACACCATATATTTT

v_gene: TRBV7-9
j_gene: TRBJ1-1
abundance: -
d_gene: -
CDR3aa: CASSQAIYAEAFF
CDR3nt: TGTGCCAGCAGCCAGGCCATCTACGCTGAAGCTTTCTTT

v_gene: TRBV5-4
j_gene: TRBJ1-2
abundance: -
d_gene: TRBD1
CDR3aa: CASSPGQGGIKYGYTF
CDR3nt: TGTGCCAGCAGCCCGGGACAGGGGGGGATTAAATATGGCTACACCTTC

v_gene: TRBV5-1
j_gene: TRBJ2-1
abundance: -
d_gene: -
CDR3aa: CASSEQTFEQFF
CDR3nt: TGCGCCAGCAGCGAACAAACGTTTGAGCAGTTCTTC

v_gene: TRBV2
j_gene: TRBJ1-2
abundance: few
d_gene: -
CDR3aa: CASSDLRGYTF
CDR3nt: TGTGCCAGCAGTGATCTACGTGGCTACACCTTC

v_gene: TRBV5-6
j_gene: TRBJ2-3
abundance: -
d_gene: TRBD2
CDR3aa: CASSLDRGGSYGTDTQYF
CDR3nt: TGTGCCAGCAGCTTGGACCGCGGGGGGTCCTATGGCACAGATACGCAGTATTTT

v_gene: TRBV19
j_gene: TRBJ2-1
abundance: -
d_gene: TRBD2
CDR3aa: CASSIASSGRGGAFNEQFF
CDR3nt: TGTGCCAGTAGTATAGCATCTAGCGGGAGAGGTGGGGCCTTCAATGAGCAGTTCTTC

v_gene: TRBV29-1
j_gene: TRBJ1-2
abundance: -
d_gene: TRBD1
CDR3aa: CIGQGPEGYTF
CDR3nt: TGCATAGGACAGGGGCCAGAAGGCTACACCTTC

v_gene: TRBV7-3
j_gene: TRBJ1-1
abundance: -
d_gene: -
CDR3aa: CASSLDPTGEAFF
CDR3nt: TGTGCCAGCAGCTTGGACCCGACAGGTGAAGCTTTCTTT

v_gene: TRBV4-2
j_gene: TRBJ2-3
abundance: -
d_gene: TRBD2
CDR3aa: CASSQTIGGGPADTQYF
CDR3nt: TGTGCCAGCAGCCAAACCATCGGGGGAGGGCCCGCAGATACGCAGTATTTT

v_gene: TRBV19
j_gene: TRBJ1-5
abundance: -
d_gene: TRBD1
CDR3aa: CASRGQGGYSNQPQHF
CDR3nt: TGTGCCAGTCGAGGACAGGGCGGTTATAGCAATCAGCCCCAGCATTTT

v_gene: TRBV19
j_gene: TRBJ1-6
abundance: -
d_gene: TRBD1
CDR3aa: CASSFDRGSGNSPLHF
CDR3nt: TGTGCCAGTAGCTTTGACAGGGGGTCAGGTAATTCACCCCTCCACTTT